Listed below are T cell receptor beta chains from one sample, sequenced in a study of T cell repertoires in cytomegalovirus infection. These TCRs are of unknown antigen specificity. TCRdb re-called the reads through MiXCR, storing one row per CDR3 protein. There are roughly 920,000 distinct CDR3 sequences in the sample; roughly a third occur only once, and roughly 12% lies in the top ten. Sequences were derived from cultured CD8+ T cells from PBMCs, sampled from culture after CMV antigen stimulation. The receptors were sampled from a human donor in good health (CMV status not recorded). Some clones in this sample may be carry-over from other donors' samples. Both conserved end residues are part of each CDR3. The order of the fields is clone size, V gene, CDR3 length, J gene, D gene, CDR3 DNA, CDR3 protein. The D gene is left open where the match is weak. The size entry is marked missing in some rows and otherwise reads once, few, many or a size class.

clone size: few
V gene: TRBV11-2
CDR3 length: 15
J gene: TRBJ2-5
D gene: -
CDR3 DNA: TGTGCCAGCAGCTTAAGGCCAGATAACCAAGAGACCCAGTACTTC
CDR3 protein: CASSLRPDNQETQYF

clone size: -
V gene: TRBV6-2/TRBV6-3
CDR3 length: 17
J gene: TRBJ2-5
D gene: -
CDR3 DNA: TGTGCCAGCAGTTACTCGAGTCGGCGCCGGTACCAAGAGACCCAGTACTTC
CDR3 protein: CASSYSSRRRYQETQYF

clone size: few
V gene: TRBV19
CDR3 length: 16
J gene: TRBJ2-3
D gene: TRBD2
CDR3 DNA: TGTGCCAGTAGTGCTCTAGCGGGGGATGGTACAGATACGCAGTATTTT
CDR3 protein: CASSALAGDGTDTQYF

clone size: many
V gene: TRBV6-2/TRBV6-3
CDR3 length: 13
J gene: TRBJ1-1
D gene: TRBD1
CDR3 DNA: TGTGCCAGCAGTGCGGGACAGCTCACTGAAGCTTTCTTT
CDR3 protein: CASSAGQLTEAFF

clone size: -
V gene: TRBV12-3/TRBV12-4
CDR3 length: 12
J gene: TRBJ1-2
D gene: -
CDR3 DNA: TGTGCCAGCAGTCGGACAGTTGTTGGCTACACCTTC
CDR3 protein: CASSRTVVGYTF

clone size: -
V gene: TRBV12-3/TRBV12-4
CDR3 length: 14
J gene: TRBJ1-4
D gene: TRBD1
CDR3 DNA: TGTGCCAGCAGTTCCCGGGACAGGATTGAAAAACTGTTTTTT
CDR3 protein: CASSSRDRIEKLFF

clone size: -
V gene: TRBV7-6
CDR3 length: 15
J gene: TRBJ2-1
D gene: TRBD1
CDR3 DNA: TGTGCCAGCAGCCTAGGGACAGGGTCCCGCAATGAGCAGTTCTTC
CDR3 protein: CASSLGTGSRNEQFF

clone size: -
V gene: TRBV5-1
CDR3 length: 15
J gene: TRBJ1-1
D gene: -
CDR3 DNA: TGCGCCAGCAGCTTGGACCCGGGCCACCCCACTGAAGCTTTCTTT
CDR3 protein: CASSLDPGHPTEAFF

clone size: -
V gene: TRBV6-6
CDR3 length: 15
J gene: TRBJ2-1
D gene: TRBD2
CDR3 DNA: TGTGCCAGCAGCCCATCCTTAGCGGGGTATGGTGAGCAGTTCTTC
CDR3 protein: CASSPSLAGYGEQFF

clone size: many
V gene: TRBV7-2
CDR3 length: 16
J gene: TRBJ2-7
D gene: TRBD2
CDR3 DNA: TGTGCCAGCAGTTTAGACACTAGCGGGGGGGCCTACGAGCAGTACTTC
CDR3 protein: CASSLDTSGGAYEQYF

clone size: -
V gene: TRBV10-2
CDR3 length: 12
J gene: TRBJ1-1
D gene: -
CDR3 DNA: TGCGCCAGCATAGAAGGGGGCACTGAAGCTTTCTTT
CDR3 protein: CASIEGGTEAFF

clone size: -
V gene: TRBV19
CDR3 length: 13
J gene: TRBJ2-1
D gene: -
CDR3 DNA: TGTGCCAGTACCCCCGGGACTTGGCATGAGCAGTTCTTC
CDR3 protein: CASTPGTWHEQFF

clone size: -
V gene: TRBV27
CDR3 length: 14
J gene: TRBJ1-2
D gene: -
CDR3 DNA: TGTGCCAGCGCACTCTGGGGGTCTAACTATGGCTACACCTTC
CDR3 protein: CASALWGSNYGYTF

clone size: -
V gene: TRBV27
CDR3 length: 13
J gene: TRBJ2-7
D gene: TRBD1
CDR3 DNA: TGTGCCAGCGCATACGGACAGGGAAACGAGCAGTACTTC
CDR3 protein: CASAYGQGNEQYF

clone size: -
V gene: TRBV6-5
CDR3 length: 15
J gene: TRBJ1-1
D gene: -
CDR3 DNA: TGTGCCAGCAGTTACTCTGGGGCGGGTGCCACTGAAGCTTTCTTT
CDR3 protein: CASSYSGAGATEAFF

clone size: many
V gene: TRBV7-2
CDR3 length: 15
J gene: TRBJ2-7
D gene: -
CDR3 DNA: TGTGCCAGCAGCCCAGGTACCGCGGGGTACTACGAGCAGTACTTC
CDR3 protein: CASSPGTAGYYEQYF

clone size: -
V gene: TRBV12-3/TRBV12-4
CDR3 length: 14
J gene: TRBJ2-3
D gene: -
CDR3 DNA: TGTGCCAGCAGTTTCGTAGGGACCACAGATACGCAGTATTTT
CDR3 protein: CASSFVGTTDTQYF

clone size: -
V gene: TRBV27
CDR3 length: 16
J gene: TRBJ2-3
D gene: -
CDR3 DNA: TGTGCCAGCAGTGTACTAGCAATCGGTAGCACAGATACGCAGTATTTT
CDR3 protein: CASSVLAIGSTDTQYF

clone size: few
V gene: TRBV7-9
CDR3 length: 12
J gene: TRBJ1-1
D gene: TRBD1
CDR3 DNA: TGTGCCACCTCGGACAGGGTAACTGAAGCTTTCTTT
CDR3 protein: CATSDRVTEAFF

clone size: -
V gene: TRBV6-2/TRBV6-3
CDR3 length: 19
J gene: TRBJ2-7
D gene: TRBD2
CDR3 DNA: TGTGCCAGCAGCCCCGGACTAGCGGGGCTCATGTCTTTCCCCTACGAGCAGTACTTC
CDR3 protein: CASSPGLAGLMSFPYEQYF

clone size: many
V gene: TRBV4-1
CDR3 length: 17
J gene: TRBJ1-5
D gene: -
CDR3 DNA: TGCGCCAGCAGCCAAGATCAGACGGAACTTAGCAATCAGCCCCAGCATTTT
CDR3 protein: CASSQDQTELSNQPQHF

clone size: -
V gene: TRBV12-3/TRBV12-4
CDR3 length: 12
J gene: TRBJ2-5
D gene: -
CDR3 DNA: TGTGCCACCGCCTCGGGTAGAGAGACCCAGTACTTC
CDR3 protein: CATASGRETQYF

clone size: -
V gene: TRBV19
CDR3 length: 17
J gene: TRBJ1-6
D gene: TRBD1
CDR3 DNA: TGTGCCAGTAGTATAAAAATTTCGGGACAGGGTTTGGCACCCCTCCACTTT
CDR3 protein: CASSIKISGQGLAPLHF

clone size: once
V gene: TRBV5-6
CDR3 length: 13
J gene: TRBJ2-7
D gene: -
CDR3 DNA: TGTGCCAGCAGCGTACAGGACCCCTACGAGCAGTACTTC
CDR3 protein: CASSVQDPYEQYF

clone size: -
V gene: TRBV27
CDR3 length: 15
J gene: TRBJ2-7
D gene: -
CDR3 DNA: TGTGCCAGCAGTTTATCGTGGACAGCGACCTACGAGCAGTACTTC
CDR3 protein: CASSLSWTATYEQYF

clone size: few
V gene: TRBV12-3/TRBV12-4
CDR3 length: 16
J gene: TRBJ2-2
D gene: TRBD2
CDR3 DNA: TGTGCCAGCAGTTTACGGCTAGCGGGGGGGCCCGGGGAGCTGTTTTTT
CDR3 protein: CASSLRLAGGPGELFF

clone size: -
V gene: TRBV9
CDR3 length: 15
J gene: TRBJ1-6
D gene: -
CDR3 DNA: TGTGCCAGCAGCGCTCCCCAGGGTCCGAATTCACCCCTCCACTTT
CDR3 protein: CASSAPQGPNSPLHF

clone size: -
V gene: TRBV7-6
CDR3 length: 15
J gene: TRBJ2-7
D gene: -
CDR3 DNA: TGTGCCAGCAGCTTCGCACCGGGGACGGGGTGGGAGCAGTACTTC
CDR3 protein: CASSFAPGTGWEQYF

clone size: few
V gene: TRBV27
CDR3 length: 17
J gene: TRBJ2-3
D gene: -
CDR3 DNA: TGTGCCAGCAGTTTATGGGGGGGGCCCTCTAGCACAGATACGCAGTATTTT
CDR3 protein: CASSLWGGPSSTDTQYF

clone size: -
V gene: TRBV6-6
CDR3 length: 16
J gene: TRBJ1-1
D gene: -
CDR3 DNA: TGTGCCAGCAGTCACACCGTAAGAGTCGACAGGCAAGATGGTTTCTTT
CDR3 protein: CASSHTVRVDRQDGFF

clone size: -
V gene: TRBV7-9
CDR3 length: 12
J gene: TRBJ2-7
D gene: -
CDR3 DNA: TGTGCCAGCGGAATGCAGGGGTACGAGCAGTACTTC
CDR3 protein: CASGMQGYEQYF

clone size: medium-sized
V gene: TRBV4-1
CDR3 length: 17
J gene: TRBJ2-1
D gene: -
CDR3 DNA: TGCGCCAGCAGCCAAGAAACGGGACGGCATTGGGGTGCTGAGCAGTTCTTC
CDR3 protein: CASSQETGRHWGAEQFF

clone size: few
V gene: TRBV7-6
CDR3 length: 15
J gene: TRBJ2-4
D gene: TRBD1
CDR3 DNA: TGTGCCAGCAGTCGACAGGGAAGCTCCAAAAACATTCAGTACTTC
CDR3 protein: CASSRQGSSKNIQYF

clone size: -
V gene: TRBV2
CDR3 length: 14
J gene: TRBJ2-2
D gene: TRBD2
CDR3 DNA: TGTGCCACCCTCAGGAACGGGGGGACCGGGGAGCTGTTTTTT
CDR3 protein: CATLRNGGTGELFF

clone size: -
V gene: TRBV19
CDR3 length: 17
J gene: TRBJ2-3
D gene: TRBD1
CDR3 DNA: TGTGCCAGTAGTACCCCCGGCAGGGGGCGAAGCACAGATACGCAGTATTTT
CDR3 protein: CASSTPGRGRSTDTQYF

clone size: -
V gene: TRBV12-3/TRBV12-4
CDR3 length: 14
J gene: TRBJ1-5
D gene: TRBD1
CDR3 DNA: TGTGCCAGCAGACAGGGGGCGAACAATCAGCCCCAGCATTTT
CDR3 protein: CASRQGANNQPQHF

clone size: -
V gene: TRBV4-1
CDR3 length: 15
J gene: TRBJ1-2
D gene: -
CDR3 DNA: TGCGCCAGCAGCCAAGCCCAGACAGTTAACTATGGCTACACCTTC
CDR3 protein: CASSQAQTVNYGYTF